What follows describes a single TCR beta chain. Its antigen is currently unknown. Clones were read by immunoSEQ multiplex PCR, and TCRdb kept only the in-frame ones, dropping some. The sample holds around 40,000 clones, more than 60% seen once. This record comes from a study of radiotherapy plus CTLA-4 blockade in lung cancer. Study-wide results and limits: TCR clones of tumor origin grew in blood after radiotherapy plus ipilimumab.

The CDR3 extends over 17 amino acids. J lost 2 bases, V lost 4 bases, and 3 bases had no gene match. Germline assignment: CDR1 SNHLY and CDR2 FYNNEI. The specimen comprised peripheral blood, sampled from a patient treated with radiotherapy plus ipilimumab. V gene TRBV2 combines with J gene TRBJ2-6; TRBD2 matches 12 bases. The clonotype comes from a human donor with non-small cell lung cancer who had stable disease on radiotherapy plus ipilimumab. CDR3 in amino acids: CASSGRTSGAGANVLTF. DNA of the CDR3: TGTGCCAGCAGTGGCAGGACTAGCGGGGCTGGGGCCAACGTCCTGACTTTC.